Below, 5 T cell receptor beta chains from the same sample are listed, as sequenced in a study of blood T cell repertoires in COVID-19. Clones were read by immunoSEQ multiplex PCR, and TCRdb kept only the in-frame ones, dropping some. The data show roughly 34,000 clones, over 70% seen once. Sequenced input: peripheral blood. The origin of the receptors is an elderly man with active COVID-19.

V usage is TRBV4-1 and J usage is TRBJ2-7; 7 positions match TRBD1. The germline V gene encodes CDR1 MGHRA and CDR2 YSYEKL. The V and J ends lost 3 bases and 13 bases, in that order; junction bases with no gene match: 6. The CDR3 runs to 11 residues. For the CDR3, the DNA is TGCGCCAGCAGCCACGGACAGGCTCTTTACTTC. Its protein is CASSHGQALYF.

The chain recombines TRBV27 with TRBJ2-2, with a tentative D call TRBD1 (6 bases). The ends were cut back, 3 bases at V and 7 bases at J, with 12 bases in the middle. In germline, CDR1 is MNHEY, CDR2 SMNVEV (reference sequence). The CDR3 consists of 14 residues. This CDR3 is CASSFRGEGGELFF. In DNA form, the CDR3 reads TGTGCCAGCAGTTTCAGGGGCGAAGGCGGGGAGCTGTTTTTT.

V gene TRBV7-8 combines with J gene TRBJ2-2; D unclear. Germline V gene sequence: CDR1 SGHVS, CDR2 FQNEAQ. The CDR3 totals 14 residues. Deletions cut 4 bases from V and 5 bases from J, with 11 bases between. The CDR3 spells CASSSSVLTGELFF. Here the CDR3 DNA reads TGTGCCAGCAGCTCTAGTGTCCTGACCGGGGAGCTGTTTTTT.

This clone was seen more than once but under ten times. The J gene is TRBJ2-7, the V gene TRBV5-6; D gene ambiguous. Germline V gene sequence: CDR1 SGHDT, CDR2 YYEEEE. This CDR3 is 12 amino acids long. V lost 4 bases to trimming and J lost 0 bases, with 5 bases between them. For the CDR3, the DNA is TGTGCCAGCAGCGGCGGCTCCTACGAGCAGTACTTC. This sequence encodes CASSGGSYEQYF.

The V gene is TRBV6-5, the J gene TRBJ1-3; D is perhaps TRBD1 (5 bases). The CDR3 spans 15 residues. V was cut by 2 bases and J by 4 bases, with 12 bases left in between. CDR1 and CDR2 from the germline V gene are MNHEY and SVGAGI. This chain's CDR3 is CASSYVREGGNTIYF. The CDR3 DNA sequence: TGTGCCAGCAGTTACGTTAGGGAGGGGGGAAACACCATATATTTT.